The clone carrying this TCR beta chain showed up many times. Its antigen is currently unknown. The data were taken from a study of T-cell reconstitution after alpha-beta-depleted transplantation in children. Study observations and caveats: Newly produced T cells mostly accounted for T-cell counts and diversity one year post-transplant. The high TCRbeta diversity at day 60 in some patients came from surviving recipient T cells and thymic progenitors. Several hundred expanded graft clones reportedly supplied alpha-beta T cells about two months after transplant.

Unique molecular identifiers were used to barcode this TCRbeta library. One entry per CDR3 protein, called by TCRdb with MiXCR from the PCR reads. The sample holds 77,000 or so distinct CDR3 sequences, around a sixth seen once. Germline V lookup: CDR1 DFQATT, CDR2 SNEGSKA (reference sequence). This CDR3 is built from 16 residues. J was trimmed by 0 bases and V by 6 bases; bases with no gene match: 8. The chain links TRBV20-1 to TRBJ2-2, with 9 bases aligning to TRBD2. The specimen was PBMCs, mostly from graft donor cells, collected 360 days after TCRalphabeta/CD19-depleted stem cell transplant. The origin of this receptor is a male patient between 2 and 10 years old who had a stem cell transplant for acute lymphoblastic leukemia, so the T cells may come from the graft donor. This chain's CDR3 is CSAGLAGTSNTGELFF. The DNA for the CDR3 is TGCAGTGCGGGGCTAGCGGGAACCTCGAACACCGGGGAGCTGTTTTTT.